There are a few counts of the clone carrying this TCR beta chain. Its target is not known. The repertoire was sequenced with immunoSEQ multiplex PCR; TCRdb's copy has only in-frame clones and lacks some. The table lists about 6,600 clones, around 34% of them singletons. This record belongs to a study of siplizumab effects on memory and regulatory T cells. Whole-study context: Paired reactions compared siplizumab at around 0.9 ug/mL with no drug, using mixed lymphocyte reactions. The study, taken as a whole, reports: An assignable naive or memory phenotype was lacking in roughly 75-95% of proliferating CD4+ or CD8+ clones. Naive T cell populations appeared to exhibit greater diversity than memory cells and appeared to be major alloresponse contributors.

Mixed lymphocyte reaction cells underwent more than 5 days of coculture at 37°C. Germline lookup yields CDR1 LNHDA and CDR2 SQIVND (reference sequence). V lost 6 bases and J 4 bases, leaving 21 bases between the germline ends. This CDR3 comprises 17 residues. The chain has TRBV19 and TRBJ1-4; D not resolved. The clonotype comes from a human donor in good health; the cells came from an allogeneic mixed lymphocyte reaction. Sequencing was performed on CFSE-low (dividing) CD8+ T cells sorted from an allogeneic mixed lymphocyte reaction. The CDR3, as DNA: TGTGCCAGTAGCCGGGCCACCTTCCTGTACCTTAATGAAAAACTGTTTTTT. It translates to CASSRATFLYLNEKLFF.